This record covers a single T cell receptor (beta chain). What it binds is unknown. This sample was included in a study of identical twins. MiXCR was run by TCRdb on the 5' RACE reads, yielding one entry per CDR3 protein. The sample holds 700,000 or so distinct CDR3 sequences; about 20% are singletons and the top ten take around 4.5%. Study-level points and caveats: Insertion counts were lower in abundant cord blood beta clonotypes, a trend that memory repertoires did not show.

In germline, CDR1 is SGHRS, CDR2 YFSETQ. CDR3 length equals 16 residues. The V and J ends lost 4 bases and 1 base respectively, with 17 bases between them. The same data also went into a second study, on T cells expressing NK-cell markers. That paper adds: Among eight sequenced donors, seven carried HCMV seropositivity while one was seronegative. The CD3+CD56-NKG2C+ fraction was also led by these clonotypes in several donors.

This clonotype originated in a woman between 18 and 29 years old in good health. The chain recombines TRBV5-1 with TRBJ1-1, with D possibly matching TRBD1 (5 bases). The sample consisted of PBMCs. The CDR3 is CASSPPSGPTNTEAFF. The CDR3 nucleotides read TGCGCCAGCAGCCCCCCCTCGGGACCGACGAACACTGAAGCTTTCTTT.